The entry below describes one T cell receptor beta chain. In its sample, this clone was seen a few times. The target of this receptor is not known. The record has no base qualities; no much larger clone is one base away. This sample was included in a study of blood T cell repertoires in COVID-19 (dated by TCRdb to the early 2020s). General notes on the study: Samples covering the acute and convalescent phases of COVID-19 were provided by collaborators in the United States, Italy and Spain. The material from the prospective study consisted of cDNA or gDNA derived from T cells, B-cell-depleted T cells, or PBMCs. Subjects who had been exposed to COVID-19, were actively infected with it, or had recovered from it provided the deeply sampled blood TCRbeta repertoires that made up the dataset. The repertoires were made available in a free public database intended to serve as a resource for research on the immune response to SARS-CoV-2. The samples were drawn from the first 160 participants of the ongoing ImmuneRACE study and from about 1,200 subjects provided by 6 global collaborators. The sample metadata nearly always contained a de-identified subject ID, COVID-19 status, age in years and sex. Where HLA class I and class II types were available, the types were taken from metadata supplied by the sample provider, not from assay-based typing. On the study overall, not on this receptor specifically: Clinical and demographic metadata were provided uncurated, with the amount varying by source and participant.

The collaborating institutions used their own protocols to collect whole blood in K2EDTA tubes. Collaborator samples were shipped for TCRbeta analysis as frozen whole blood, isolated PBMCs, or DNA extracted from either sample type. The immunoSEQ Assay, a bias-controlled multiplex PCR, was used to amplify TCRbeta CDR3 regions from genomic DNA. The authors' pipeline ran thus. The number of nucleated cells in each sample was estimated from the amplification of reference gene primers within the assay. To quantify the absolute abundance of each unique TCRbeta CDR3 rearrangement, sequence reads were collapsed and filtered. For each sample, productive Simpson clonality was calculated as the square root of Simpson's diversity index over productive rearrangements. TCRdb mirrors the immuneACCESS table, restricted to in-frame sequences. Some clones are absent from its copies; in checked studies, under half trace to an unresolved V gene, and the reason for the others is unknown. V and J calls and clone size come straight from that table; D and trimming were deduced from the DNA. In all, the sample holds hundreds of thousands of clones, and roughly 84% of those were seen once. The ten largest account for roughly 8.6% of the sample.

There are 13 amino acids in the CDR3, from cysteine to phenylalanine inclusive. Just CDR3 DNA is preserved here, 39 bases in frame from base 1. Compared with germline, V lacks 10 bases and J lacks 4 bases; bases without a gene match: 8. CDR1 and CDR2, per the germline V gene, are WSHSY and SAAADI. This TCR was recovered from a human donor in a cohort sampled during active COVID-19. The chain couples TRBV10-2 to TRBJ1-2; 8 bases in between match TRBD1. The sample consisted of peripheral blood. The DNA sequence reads TGCGCCACTACCCCAGGGGGCATCTATGGCTACACCTTC. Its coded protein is CATTPGGIYGYTF.